The clone carrying this T cell receptor (beta chain) has only one observation. The method was immunoSEQ multiplex PCR; TCRdb's version includes in-frame clones alone and lacks a portion of them. The data contain about 86,000 clones, approximately 81% of them seen just once; the ten biggest clones take up 4.5%. Per the germline V gene, CDR1 is SGHAT and CDR2 is FQNNGV. The CDR3 length is 13 residues. Trimming left V 5 bases short and J 0 bases short, with 5 bases between. The data were taken from a study of identifying expanded T cells in peripheral blood. The sample consisted of blood. The sequence derives from a person between 18 and 75 years old in good health. The V and J genes are TRBV11-2 and TRBJ1-5; D ambiguous. The CDR3 loop is CASSRSSNQPQHF. CDR3 DNA sequence: TGTGCCAGCAGCCGTAGTAGCAATCAGCCCCAGCATTTT.